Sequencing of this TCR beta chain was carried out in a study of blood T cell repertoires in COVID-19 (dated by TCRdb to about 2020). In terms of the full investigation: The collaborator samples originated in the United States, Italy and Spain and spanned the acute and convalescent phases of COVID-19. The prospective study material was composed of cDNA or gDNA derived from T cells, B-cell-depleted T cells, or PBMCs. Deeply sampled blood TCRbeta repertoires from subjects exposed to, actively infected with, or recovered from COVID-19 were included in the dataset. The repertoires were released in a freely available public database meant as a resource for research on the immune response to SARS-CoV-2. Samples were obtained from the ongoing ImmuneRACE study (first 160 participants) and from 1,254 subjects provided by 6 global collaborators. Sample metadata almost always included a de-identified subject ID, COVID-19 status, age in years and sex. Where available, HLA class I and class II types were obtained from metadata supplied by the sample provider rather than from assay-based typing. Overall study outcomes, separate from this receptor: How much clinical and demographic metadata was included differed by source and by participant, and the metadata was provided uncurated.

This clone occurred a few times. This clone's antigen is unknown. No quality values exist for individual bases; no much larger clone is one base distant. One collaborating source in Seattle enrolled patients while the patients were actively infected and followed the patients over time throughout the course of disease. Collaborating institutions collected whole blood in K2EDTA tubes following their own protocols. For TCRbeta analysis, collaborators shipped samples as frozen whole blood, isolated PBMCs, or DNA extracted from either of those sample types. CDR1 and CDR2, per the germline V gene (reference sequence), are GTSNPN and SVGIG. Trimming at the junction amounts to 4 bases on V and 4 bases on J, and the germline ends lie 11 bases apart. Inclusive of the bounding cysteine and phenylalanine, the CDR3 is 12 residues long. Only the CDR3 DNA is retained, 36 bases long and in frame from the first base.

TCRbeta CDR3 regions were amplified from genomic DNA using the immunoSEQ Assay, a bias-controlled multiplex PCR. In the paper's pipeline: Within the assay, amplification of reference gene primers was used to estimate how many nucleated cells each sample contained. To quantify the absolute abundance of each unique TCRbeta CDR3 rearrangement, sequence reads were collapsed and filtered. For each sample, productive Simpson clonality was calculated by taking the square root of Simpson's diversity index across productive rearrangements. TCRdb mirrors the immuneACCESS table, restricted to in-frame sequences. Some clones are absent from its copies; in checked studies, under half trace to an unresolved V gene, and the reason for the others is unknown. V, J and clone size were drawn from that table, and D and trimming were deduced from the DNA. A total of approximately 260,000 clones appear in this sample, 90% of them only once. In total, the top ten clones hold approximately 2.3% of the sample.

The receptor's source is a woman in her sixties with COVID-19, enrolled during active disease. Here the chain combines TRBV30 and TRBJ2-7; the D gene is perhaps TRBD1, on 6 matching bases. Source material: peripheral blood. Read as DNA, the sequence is TGTGCCTGGACCAGGGGCCGTTACGAGCAGTACTTC. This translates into CAWTRGRYEQYF. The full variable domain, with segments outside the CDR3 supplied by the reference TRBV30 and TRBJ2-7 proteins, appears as SQTIHQWPATLVQPVGSPLSLECTVEGTSNPNLYWYRQAAGRGLQLLFYSVGIGQISSEVPQNLSASRPQDRQFILSSKKLLLSDSGFYLCAWTRGRYEQYFGPGTRLTVT.